A selection of T cell receptor beta chains follows, all from one sample in a study of blood T cell repertoires in COVID-19. The repertoire was sequenced with immunoSEQ multiplex PCR; TCRdb's copy has only in-frame clones and lacks some. In the table there are approximately 270,000 clones, 70% to 85% of which are singletons. Sequenced material: peripheral blood. The receptors were gathered from a human donor with COVID-19, enrolled during active disease. The donor label of this sample is uncertain. CDR3s include the opening cysteine and the closing phenylalanine or tryptophan. D genes are given only for firm matches. Size tells how often a clone was seen (once, few, many) or the class of an expanded clone, and some rows leave it out.

TRBV3-1/TRBV3-2	TRBJ2-5	NA	NA	CASSWRMGGETQYF	TGTGCCAGCAGCTGGCGGATGGGGGGAGAGACCCAGTACTTC
TRBV28	TRBJ1-1	NA	NA	CASSKAGSFTEAFF	TGTGCCAGCAGTAAGGCCGGGTCTTTTACTGAAGCTTTCTTT
TRBV2	TRBJ2-7	few	NA	CASTLQRGYTYEQYF	TGTGCCAGCACCCTACAGAGGGGGTACACCTACGAGCAGTACTTC
TRBV21-1	TRBJ2-3	NA	NA	CASSEIAGLAGVSTDTQYF	TGTGCCAGCAGCGAGATCGCCGGACTAGCGGGAGTGAGCACAGATACGCAGTATTTT
TRBV4-1	TRBJ2-7	NA	TRBD2	CASSQDWGRSGRVLAYEQYF	TGCGCCAGCAGCCAAGATTGGGGCCGTAGCGGGAGGGTCCTGGCCTACGAGCAGTACTTC
TRBV13	TRBJ1-5	few	TRBD1	CASRLPDRGPHQPQHF	TGTGCCAGCCGACTGCCTGACAGGGGCCCGCATCAGCCCCAGCATTTT
TRBV19	TRBJ2-7	NA	NA	CASSPDSRFYEQYF	TGTGCCAGTAGCCCGGACAGCCGATTCTACGAGCAGTACTTC
TRBV6-5	TRBJ1-5	few	NA	CASSPTGYSNQPQHF	TGTGCCAGCAGTCCCACCGGTTATAGCAATCAGCCCCAGCATTTT
TRBV7-9	TRBJ2-1	NA	NA	CASSLGTQNEQFF	TGTGCCAGCAGCTTAGGGACTCAGAATGAGCAGTTCTTC
TRBV30	TRBJ2-2	NA	NA	CAWSSGLHTGELFF	TGTGCCTGGAGCTCTGGACTTCACACCGGGGAGCTGTTTTTT
TRBV2	TRBJ2-7	NA	TRBD1	CASSEPRDRSFYEQYF	TGTGCCAGCAGTGAACCCCGGGACAGAAGCTTTTACGAGCAGTACTTC
TRBV30	TRBJ2-3	NA	NA	CAWTGASTDTQYF	TGTGCCTGGACGGGAGCTAGCACAGATACGCAGTATTTT
TRBV5-1	TRBJ1-5	NA	TRBD1	CASSLGGQGGNQPQHF	TGCGCCAGCAGCTTGGGCGGACAGGGAGGCAATCAGCCCCAGCATTTT
TRBV19	TRBJ2-1	NA	TRBD2	CASSIRPAGTRNEQFF	TGTGCCAGTAGTATAAGGCCAGCGGGAACAAGGAATGAGCAGTTCTTC
TRBV24-1	TRBJ1-1	NA	NA	CATSDSVGRARAFF	TGTGCCACCAGTGATTCCGTCGGGCGGGCCAGAGCTTTCTTT
TRBV12-3/TRBV12-4	TRBJ2-7	NA	TRBD1	CASSGTGAYEQYF	TGTGCCAGCAGTGGGACAGGGGCCTACGAGCAGTACTTC
TRBV15	TRBJ1-2	NA	TRBD1	CATSRDRGQAYGYTF	TGTGCCACCAGCAGAGATCGGGGACAGGCTTATGGCTACACCTTC
TRBV5-4	TRBJ2-3	NA	TRBD2	CASSLSGEGDTQYF	TGTGCCAGCAGCTTGTCTGGGGAGGGAGATACGCAGTATTTT
TRBV5-1	TRBJ1-4	few	NA	CASSVTATNEKLFF	TGCGCCAGCAGCGTCACTGCAACTAATGAAAAACTGTTTTTT
TRBV28	TRBJ2-7	once	TRBD2	CASSLQTSGKHEQYF	TGTGCCAGCAGTTTACAAACTAGCGGGAAGCACGAGCAGTACTTC
TRBV20-1	TRBJ2-3	few	NA	CSASPEDTQYF	TGCAGTGCTAGTCCGGAGGATACGCAGTATTTT
TRBV5-1	TRBJ2-5	NA	NA	CASSLSGPQETQYF	TGCGCCAGCAGCTTGTCAGGGCCCCAAGAGACCCAGTACTTC
TRBV28	TRBJ1-5	NA	NA	CASSSVGDSNQPQHF	TGTGCCAGCAGTTCCGTAGGGGATAGCAATCAGCCCCAGCATTTT
TRBV27	TRBJ1-5	NA	NA	CASSPTGGASQPQHF	TGTGCCAGCAGCCCAACGGGGGGGGCCTCTCAGCCCCAGCATTTT
TRBV3-1/TRBV3-2	TRBJ2-7	few	NA	CASSQGGSRREQYF	TGTGCCAGCAGCCAAGGTGGGAGTCGGCGCGAGCAGTACTTC
TRBV7-3	TRBJ2-1	NA	NA	CASSQDRGSYNEQFF	TGTGCCAGCAGCCAGGACCGGGGTTCCTACAATGAGCAGTTCTTC
TRBV2	TRBJ2-1	NA	NA	CARQLEGPTSWANEQFF	TGTGCCAGGCAACTGGAGGGGCCGACTAGTTGGGCCAATGAGCAGTTCTTC
TRBV28	TRBJ1-1	NA	TRBD1	CASIVRDRGKAFF	TGTGCCAGCATCGTGAGGGACAGAGGAAAAGCTTTCTTT
TRBV5-1	TRBJ2-7	once	TRBD2	CASSLEVSGGRAEQYF	TGCGCCAGCAGCTTGGAAGTTAGTGGCGGGAGGGCCGAGCAGTACTTC
TRBV14	TRBJ2-5	few	TRBD2	CASSQTLAGGKTQYF	TGTGCCAGCAGCCAAACCCTCGCGGGAGGAAAGACCCAGTACTTC
TRBV3-1/TRBV3-2	TRBJ2-1	once	NA	CASGRMEQFF	TGTGCCAGCGGTAGAATGGAGCAGTTCTTC
TRBV5-1	TRBJ2-1	NA	TRBD2	CASSLGMVSGGSYNEQFF	TGCGCCAGCAGCTTGGGCATGGTGAGCGGGGGTTCCTACAATGAGCAGTTCTTC
TRBV7-8	TRBJ1-4	NA	NA	CASSFQEGGKLFF	TGTGCCAGCAGCTTCCAGGAGGGAGGAAAACTGTTTTTT
TRBV30	TRBJ1-5	NA	NA	CAWSQNIGNQPQHF	TGTGCCTGGAGTCAGAACATCGGCAATCAGCCCCAGCATTTT
TRBV7-2	TRBJ1-6	NA	NA	CASNSHGSGVGSPLHF	TGTGCCAGCAACTCCCACGGATCCGGGGTGGGGTCACCCCTCCACTTT
TRBV5-4	TRBJ2-3	NA	NA	CASSVFVGADTQYF	TGTGCCAGCAGCGTTTTTGTAGGAGCAGATACGCAGTATTTT
TRBV2	TRBJ2-1	few	NA	CASSEARQTGEQFF	TGTGCCAGCAGTGAAGCGCGACAGACAGGCGAGCAGTTCTTC
TRBV28	TRBJ2-3	NA	TRBD1	CASSRQDRGRRDTQYF	TGTGCCAGCAGTCGACAGGACAGGGGGCGCAGAGATACGCAGTATTTT
TRBV11-2	TRBJ2-5	NA	TRBD1	CASSPRTGWVETQYF	TGTGCCAGCAGCCCAAGGACAGGGTGGGTGGAGACCCAGTACTTC
TRBV3-1/TRBV3-2	TRBJ2-5	once	NA	CASSPGTSGETQYF	TGTGCCAGCAGCCCAGGGACTTCGGGAGAGACCCAGTACTTC
TRBV11-2	TRBJ2-2	NA	NA	CASSLPGRAGELFF	TGTGCCAGCAGCCTCCCCGGGCGGGCCGGGGAGCTGTTTTTT
TRBV27	TRBJ2-7	NA	NA	CASSLSPSRTYEQYF	TGTGCCAGCAGTTTATCGCCTAGTAGGACCTACGAGCAGTACTTC
TRBV19	TRBJ2-2	few	TRBD1	CAVETGTGVTGELFF	TGTGCCGTGGAGACCGGGACAGGGGTCACCGGGGAGCTGTTTTTT
TRBV28	TRBJ1-2	once	NA	CASSPGDYGYTF	TGTGCCTCCTCACCCGGAGACTATGGCTACACCTTC
TRBV18	TRBJ2-3	NA	TRBD2	CASSPGTSGTTDTQYF	TGTGCCAGCTCACCCGGGACTAGCGGGACCACAGATACGCAGTATTTT
TRBV29-1	TRBJ2-7	NA	TRBD1	CSVGPRQGSYEQYF	TGCAGCGTTGGTCCGAGACAGGGAAGCTACGAGCAGTACTTC
TRBV7-3	TRBJ1-3	NA	TRBD1	CASSPKGAGSFTIYF	TGTGCCAGCAGCCCAAAGGGGGCCGGCAGCTTCACCATATATTTT
TRBV28	TRBJ2-7	NA	TRBD2	CASSFIRLAGPLEQYF	TGTGCCAGCAGTTTTATCCGACTAGCGGGACCCCTCGAGCAGTACTTC
TRBV7-2	TRBJ1-5	NA	NA	CASSLGAGANQPQHF	TGTGCCAGCAGCCTAGGGGCAGGGGCAAATCAGCCCCAGCATTTT
TRBV24-1	TRBJ2-4	NA	NA	CATSGRGNIQYF	TGTGCCACCAGTGGCCGGGGAAACATTCAGTACTTC
TRBV10-3	TRBJ1-1	once	TRBD1	CAIARDRGEAFF	TGTGCCATCGCCCGGGACAGGGGTGAAGCTTTCTTT
TRBV19	TRBJ2-7	once	NA	CASSIGSTGTYEQYF	TGTGCCAGTAGTATAGGGTCGACAGGAACCTACGAGCAGTACTTC
TRBV19	TRBJ1-5	NA	NA	CASSLGASYQPQHF	TGTGCCAGTAGTTTGGGGGCGAGTTATCAGCCCCAGCATTTT
TRBV28	TRBJ1-2	NA	NA	CASSLSGAFYGYTF	TGTGCCAGCAGTTTGTCAGGTGCCTTCTATGGCTACACCTTC
TRBV5-1	TRBJ1-2	NA	NA	CASSLDRVDHGAYGYTF	TGCGCCAGCAGCTTGGACAGGGTGGATCACGGTGCCTATGGCTACACCTTC
TRBV5-1	TRBJ1-6	NA	TRBD1	CASSLGQGTVMSYNSPLHF	TGCGCCAGCAGCTTGGGACAGGGGACTGTTATGAGTTATAATTCACCCCTCCACTTT
TRBV28	TRBJ1-3	few	NA	CAISGANTIYF	TGTGCCATCTCTGGGGCAAACACCATATATTTT
TRBV27	TRBJ1-6	NA	TRBD1	CASSFPGQLMGAPRSPLHF	TGTGCCAGCAGTTTTCCGGGACAGCTTATGGGAGCTCCAAGGTCTCCCCTCCACTTT
TRBV3-1/TRBV3-2	TRBJ2-7	once	TRBD1	CASRPTGGYEQYF	TGTGCCAGCAGACCCACAGGGGGCTACGAGCAGTACTTC